This T cell receptor (beta chain) is from a study of T cells after yellow fever vaccination. In the study overall: Fractions of limited cellularity were prepared by means of SMART-Seq v4 Ultra Low Input.

Study outcomes and limitations: Clonotypes found in both CD4 and CD8 compartments made up a small share. Most primary-vaccination clones reappeared after the booster (approximately 97% CD4, roughly 88% CD8).

V shed 4 bases and J shed 7 bases, with 11 bases lying between them. Germline assignment: CDR1 MGHRA and CDR2 YSYEKL. The CDR3 spans 13 residues. The 5'RACE template-switching step produced TCR cDNA and added a universal primer site and UMIs. TCRdb processed the 5' RACE reads anew with MiXCR; each CDR3 protein has one entry. The sample consists of 120,000 or so distinct CDR3 sequences, roughly 15% of them appearing once. This clonotype was counted between two and nine times. Its antigen is not identified. J is TRBJ2-1 and V is TRBV4-1, with no clear D. The receptor was derived from a man younger than 30 who received the YFV17D yellow fever vaccine. This material consisted of CD8+ T cells sorted from PBMCs, taken 5 days after the yellow fever booster vaccination. Here the CDR3 DNA reads TGCGCCAGCAGCCTTTCCCGTATGAATGAGCAGTTCTTC. It yields the protein CASSLSRMNEQFF.